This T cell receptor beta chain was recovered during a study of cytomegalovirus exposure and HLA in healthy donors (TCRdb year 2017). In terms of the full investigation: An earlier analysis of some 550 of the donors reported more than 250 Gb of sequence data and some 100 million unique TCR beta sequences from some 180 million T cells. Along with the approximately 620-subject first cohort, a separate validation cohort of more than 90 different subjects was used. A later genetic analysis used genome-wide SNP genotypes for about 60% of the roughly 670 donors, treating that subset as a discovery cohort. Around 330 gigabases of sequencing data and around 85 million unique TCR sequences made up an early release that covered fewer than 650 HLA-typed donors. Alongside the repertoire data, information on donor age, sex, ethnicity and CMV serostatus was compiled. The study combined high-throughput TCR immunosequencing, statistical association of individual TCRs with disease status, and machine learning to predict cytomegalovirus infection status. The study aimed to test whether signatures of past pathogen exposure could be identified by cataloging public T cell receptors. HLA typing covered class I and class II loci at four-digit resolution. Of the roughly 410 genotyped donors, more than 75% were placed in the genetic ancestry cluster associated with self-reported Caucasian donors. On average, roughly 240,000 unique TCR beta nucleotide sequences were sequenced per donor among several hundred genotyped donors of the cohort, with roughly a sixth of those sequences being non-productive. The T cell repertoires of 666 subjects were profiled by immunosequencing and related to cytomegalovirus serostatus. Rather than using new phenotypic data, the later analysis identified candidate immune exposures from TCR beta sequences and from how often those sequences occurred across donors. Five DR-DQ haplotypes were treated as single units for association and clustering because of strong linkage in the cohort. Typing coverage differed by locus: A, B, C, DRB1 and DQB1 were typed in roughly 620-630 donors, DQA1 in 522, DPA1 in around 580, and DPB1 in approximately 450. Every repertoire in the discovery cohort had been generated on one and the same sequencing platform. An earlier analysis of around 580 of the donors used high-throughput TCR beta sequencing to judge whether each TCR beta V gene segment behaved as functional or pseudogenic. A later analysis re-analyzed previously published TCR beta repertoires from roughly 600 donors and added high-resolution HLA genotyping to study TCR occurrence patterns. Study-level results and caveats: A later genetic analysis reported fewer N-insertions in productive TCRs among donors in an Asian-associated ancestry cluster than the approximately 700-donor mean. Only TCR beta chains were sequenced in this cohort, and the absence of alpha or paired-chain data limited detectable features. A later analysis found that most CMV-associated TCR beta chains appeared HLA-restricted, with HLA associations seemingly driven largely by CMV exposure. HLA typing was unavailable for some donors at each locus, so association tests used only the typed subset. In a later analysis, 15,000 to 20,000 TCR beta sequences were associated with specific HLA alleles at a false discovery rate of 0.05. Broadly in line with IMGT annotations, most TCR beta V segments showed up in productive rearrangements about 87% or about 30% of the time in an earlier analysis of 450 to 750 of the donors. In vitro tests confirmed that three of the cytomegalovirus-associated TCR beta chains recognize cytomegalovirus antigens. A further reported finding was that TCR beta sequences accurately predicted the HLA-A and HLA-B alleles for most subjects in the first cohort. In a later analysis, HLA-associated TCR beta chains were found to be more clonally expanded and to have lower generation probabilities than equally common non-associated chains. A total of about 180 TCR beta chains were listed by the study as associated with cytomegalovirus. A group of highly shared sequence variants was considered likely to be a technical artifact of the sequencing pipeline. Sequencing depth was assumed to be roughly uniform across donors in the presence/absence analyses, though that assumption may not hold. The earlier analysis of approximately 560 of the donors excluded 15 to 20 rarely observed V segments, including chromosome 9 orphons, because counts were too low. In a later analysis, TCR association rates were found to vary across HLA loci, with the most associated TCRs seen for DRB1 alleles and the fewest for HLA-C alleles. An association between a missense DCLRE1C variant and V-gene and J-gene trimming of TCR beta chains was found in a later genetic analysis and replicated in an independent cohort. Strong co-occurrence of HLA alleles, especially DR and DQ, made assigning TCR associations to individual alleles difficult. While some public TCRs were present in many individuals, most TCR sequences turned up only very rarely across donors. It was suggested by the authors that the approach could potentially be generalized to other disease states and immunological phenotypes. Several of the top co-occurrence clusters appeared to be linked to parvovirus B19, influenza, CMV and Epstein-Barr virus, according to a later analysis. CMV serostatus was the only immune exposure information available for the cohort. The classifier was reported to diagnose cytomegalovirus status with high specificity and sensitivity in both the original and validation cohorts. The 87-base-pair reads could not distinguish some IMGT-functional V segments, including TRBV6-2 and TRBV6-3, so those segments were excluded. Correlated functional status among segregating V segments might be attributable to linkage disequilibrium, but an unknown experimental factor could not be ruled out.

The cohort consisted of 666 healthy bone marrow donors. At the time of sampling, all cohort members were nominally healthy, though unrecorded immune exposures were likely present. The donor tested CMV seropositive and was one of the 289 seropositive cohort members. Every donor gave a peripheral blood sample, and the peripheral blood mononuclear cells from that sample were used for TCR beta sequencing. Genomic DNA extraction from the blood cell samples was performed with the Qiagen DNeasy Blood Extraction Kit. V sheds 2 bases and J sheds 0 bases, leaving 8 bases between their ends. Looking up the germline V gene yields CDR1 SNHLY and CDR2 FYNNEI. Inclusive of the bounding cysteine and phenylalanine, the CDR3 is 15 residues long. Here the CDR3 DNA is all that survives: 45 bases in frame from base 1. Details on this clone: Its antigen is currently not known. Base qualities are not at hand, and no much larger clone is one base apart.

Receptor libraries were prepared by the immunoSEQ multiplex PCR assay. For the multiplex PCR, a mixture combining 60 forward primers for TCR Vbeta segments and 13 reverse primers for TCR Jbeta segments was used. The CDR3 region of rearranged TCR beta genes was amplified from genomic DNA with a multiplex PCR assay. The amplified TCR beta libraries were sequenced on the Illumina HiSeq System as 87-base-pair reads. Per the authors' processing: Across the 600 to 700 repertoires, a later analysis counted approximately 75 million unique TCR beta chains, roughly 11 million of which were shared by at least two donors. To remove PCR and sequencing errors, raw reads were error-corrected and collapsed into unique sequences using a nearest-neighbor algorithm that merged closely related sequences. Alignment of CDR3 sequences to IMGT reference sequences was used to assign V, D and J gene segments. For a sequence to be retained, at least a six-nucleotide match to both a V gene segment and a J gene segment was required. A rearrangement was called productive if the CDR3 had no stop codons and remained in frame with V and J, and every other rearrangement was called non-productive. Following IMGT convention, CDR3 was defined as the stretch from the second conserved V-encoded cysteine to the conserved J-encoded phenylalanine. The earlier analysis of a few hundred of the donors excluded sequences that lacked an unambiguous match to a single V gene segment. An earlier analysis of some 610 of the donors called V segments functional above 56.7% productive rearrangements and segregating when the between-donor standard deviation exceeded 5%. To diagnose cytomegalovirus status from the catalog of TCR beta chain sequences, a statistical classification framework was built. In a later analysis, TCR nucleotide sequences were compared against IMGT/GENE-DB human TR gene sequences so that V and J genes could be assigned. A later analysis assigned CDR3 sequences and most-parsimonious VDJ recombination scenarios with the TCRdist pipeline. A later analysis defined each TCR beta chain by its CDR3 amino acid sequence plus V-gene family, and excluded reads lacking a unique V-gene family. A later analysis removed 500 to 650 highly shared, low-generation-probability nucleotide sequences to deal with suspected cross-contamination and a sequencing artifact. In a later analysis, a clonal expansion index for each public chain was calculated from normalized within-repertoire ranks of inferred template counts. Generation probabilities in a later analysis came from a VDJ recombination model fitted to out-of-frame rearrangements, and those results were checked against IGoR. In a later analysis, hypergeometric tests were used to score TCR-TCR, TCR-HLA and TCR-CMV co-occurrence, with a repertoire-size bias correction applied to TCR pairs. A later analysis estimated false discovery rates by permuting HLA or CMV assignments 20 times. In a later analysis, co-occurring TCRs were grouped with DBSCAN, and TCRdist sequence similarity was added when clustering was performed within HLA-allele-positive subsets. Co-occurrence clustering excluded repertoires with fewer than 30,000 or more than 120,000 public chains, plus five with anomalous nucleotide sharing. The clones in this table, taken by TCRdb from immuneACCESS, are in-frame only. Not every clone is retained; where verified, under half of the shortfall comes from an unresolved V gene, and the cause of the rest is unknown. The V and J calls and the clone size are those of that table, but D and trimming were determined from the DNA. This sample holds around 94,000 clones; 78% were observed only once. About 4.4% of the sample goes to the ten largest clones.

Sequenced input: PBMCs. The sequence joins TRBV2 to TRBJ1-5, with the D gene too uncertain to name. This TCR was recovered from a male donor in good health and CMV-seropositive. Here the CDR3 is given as CASSEFEFSNQPQHF. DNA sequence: TGTGCCAGCAGTGAATTCGAGTTTAGCAATCAGCCCCAGCATTTT.